This is a list of T cell receptor beta chains from one sample in a study of blood T cell repertoires in COVID-19. Produced via immunoSEQ multiplex PCR; TCRdb's table is partial and in-frame only. The profile covers some 130,000 clones, with around 89% appearing a single time and around a tenth taken by the ten largest. The sequenced sample was peripheral blood. These TCRs come from a man over 45 with acute or convalescent COVID-19. Each CDR3 is given with its conserved first and last residue. A D gene is named only where the DNA matches it firmly. Clone size is given for some rows only: seen once, a few or many times, or a class if the clone is expanded.

clone_size: -
v_call: TRBV27
d_call: -
j_call: TRBJ1-1
cdr3_nt: TGTGCCAGCAGTTTATCGACCGAGGGTGAGGCTTTCTTT
cdr3_aa: CASSLSTEGEAFF

clone_size: once
v_call: TRBV5-4
d_call: TRBD1
j_call: TRBJ1-2
cdr3_nt: TGTGCCAGCAGGCCGGACAGGGAACCCTATGGCTACACCTTC
cdr3_aa: CASRPDREPYGYTF

clone_size: -
v_call: TRBV2
d_call: TRBD2
j_call: TRBJ2-5
cdr3_nt: TGTGCCAGCATGGAATCGGGAGGGTCCAGGGAGACCCAGTACTTC
cdr3_aa: CASMESGGSRETQYF

clone_size: -
v_call: TRBV18
d_call: -
j_call: TRBJ1-2
cdr3_nt: TGTGCCAGCTCACCGGACACCAACTATGGCTACACCTTC
cdr3_aa: CASSPDTNYGYTF

clone_size: -
v_call: TRBV20-1
d_call: TRBD1
j_call: TRBJ1-2
cdr3_nt: TGCAGTGCGGAGACAGGGGATGGCTACACCTTC
cdr3_aa: CSAETGDGYTF

clone_size: -
v_call: TRBV3-1/TRBV3-2
d_call: TRBD1
j_call: TRBJ2-1
cdr3_nt: TGTGCCAGCAGCCCCCGTGAACGGACAGGGGGCGGACACAATGAGCAGTTCTTC
cdr3_aa: CASSPRERTGGGHNEQFF

clone_size: -
v_call: TRBV27
d_call: -
j_call: TRBJ2-7
cdr3_nt: TGTGCCAGCAGTTTATCGGCAGGGCTGGACGAGCAGTACTTC
cdr3_aa: CASSLSAGLDEQYF

clone_size: -
v_call: TRBV9
d_call: TRBD1
j_call: TRBJ1-2
cdr3_nt: TGTGCCAGCAGCGCCCGGACAGGGTATGGCTACACCTTC
cdr3_aa: CASSARTGYGYTF

clone_size: once
v_call: TRBV6-5
d_call: TRBD1
j_call: TRBJ2-1
cdr3_nt: TGTGCCAGCAGTCGAACAGGGGGCTTTTACAATGAGCAGTTCTTC
cdr3_aa: CASSRTGGFYNEQFF

clone_size: -
v_call: TRBV3-1/TRBV3-2
d_call: -
j_call: TRBJ1-6
cdr3_nt: TGTGCCAGCAGCCTCCGCCGTAATTACAGGCCCGCTGGGCCCCTCCACTTT
cdr3_aa: CASSLRRNYRPAGPLHF

clone_size: -
v_call: TRBV28
d_call: -
j_call: TRBJ1-5
cdr3_nt: TGTGCCAGCGAGAGGGGGGGAACTCCGCCCCAGCATTTT
cdr3_aa: CASERGGTPPQHF

clone_size: -
v_call: TRBV5-4
d_call: TRBD1
j_call: TRBJ1-6
cdr3_nt: TGTGCCAGCAGCTTGGGTCAGGACAGGAATTCACCCCTCCACTTT
cdr3_aa: CASSLGQDRNSPLHF

clone_size: -
v_call: TRBV7-2
d_call: -
j_call: TRBJ1-1
cdr3_nt: TGTGCCAGCAGCACCACTAGGGTCCACACTGAAGCTTTCTTT
cdr3_aa: CASSTTRVHTEAFF

clone_size: -
v_call: TRBV7-3
d_call: TRBD1
j_call: TRBJ1-6
cdr3_nt: TGTGCCAGCAGCTTTTCCGGGACAGCGAATTCACCCCTCCACTTT
cdr3_aa: CASSFSGTANSPLHF

clone_size: -
v_call: TRBV4-1
d_call: -
j_call: TRBJ2-1
cdr3_nt: TGCGCCAGCAGCCCCACAGGGACGTCGTCCTACAATGAGCAGTTCTTC
cdr3_aa: CASSPTGTSSYNEQFF

clone_size: -
v_call: TRBV3-1/TRBV3-2
d_call: TRBD2
j_call: TRBJ2-1
cdr3_nt: TGTGCCAGCAGCCCACTAGGACTAGCGGGGGGAACCTACAATGAGCAGTTCTTC
cdr3_aa: CASSPLGLAGGTYNEQFF

clone_size: -
v_call: TRBV29-1
d_call: TRBD1
j_call: TRBJ1-2
cdr3_nt: TGCAGCGCGGGACAGAACTATGGCTACACCTTC
cdr3_aa: CSAGQNYGYTF

clone_size: -
v_call: TRBV9
d_call: TRBD1
j_call: TRBJ1-2
cdr3_nt: TGTGCCAGCAGCGAGGGACAGGGATATGGCTACACCTTC
cdr3_aa: CASSEGQGYGYTF

clone_size: -
v_call: TRBV13
d_call: TRBD2
j_call: TRBJ2-7
cdr3_nt: TGTGCCAGCAGCGCCGTAGCGGGAGACGATTCGAAGCAGTACTTC
cdr3_aa: CASSAVAGDDSKQYF

clone_size: -
v_call: TRBV11-2
d_call: -
j_call: TRBJ1-2
cdr3_nt: TGTGCCAGCAGTCCAGACCGGACAGTTGGCTACACCTTC
cdr3_aa: CASSPDRTVGYTF

clone_size: -
v_call: TRBV28
d_call: -
j_call: TRBJ1-5
cdr3_nt: TGTGCCAGCACCCCCCCCGATCAGCCCCAGCATTTT
cdr3_aa: CASTPPDQPQHF

clone_size: -
v_call: TRBV2
d_call: -
j_call: TRBJ1-1
cdr3_nt: TGTGCCAGCAGTATCTTCGGGAGGGAAGCTTTCTTT
cdr3_aa: CASSIFGREAFF

clone_size: -
v_call: TRBV6-6
d_call: -
j_call: TRBJ1-5
cdr3_nt: TGTGCCAGCAGTTATGAGATAGGGGGGGCTTATCAGCCCCAGCATTTT
cdr3_aa: CASSYEIGGAYQPQHF

clone_size: -
v_call: TRBV5-1
d_call: TRBD1
j_call: TRBJ2-1
cdr3_nt: TGCGCCAGCAGCCTACTCCCGGGACAGGGGGGAAATGAGCAGTTCTTC
cdr3_aa: CASSLLPGQGGNEQFF

clone_size: once
v_call: TRBV15
d_call: TRBD1
j_call: TRBJ1-2
cdr3_nt: TGTGCCACCAGCAGAGGACAGGGCTTTGGCTACACCTTC
cdr3_aa: CATSRGQGFGYTF

clone_size: -
v_call: TRBV2
d_call: -
j_call: TRBJ1-5
cdr3_nt: TGTGCCAGCACGACAGAAGGCAATCAGCCCCAGCATTTT
cdr3_aa: CASTTEGNQPQHF

clone_size: -
v_call: TRBV5-1
d_call: -
j_call: TRBJ1-1
cdr3_nt: TGCGCCAGCAGCTCACAGGGTTCCACTGAAGCTTTCTTT
cdr3_aa: CASSSQGSTEAFF

clone_size: -
v_call: TRBV4-2
d_call: TRBD1
j_call: TRBJ2-5
cdr3_nt: TGTGCCAGCAGCCAAGGAGGGACAGGGAGTTGGGAGACCCAGTACTTC
cdr3_aa: CASSQGGTGSWETQYF

clone_size: -
v_call: TRBV11-2
d_call: -
j_call: TRBJ1-2
cdr3_nt: TGTGCCAGCAGCGGATGGGGGGGAATAGAGAGCTACACCTTC
cdr3_aa: CASSGWGGIESYTF

clone_size: once
v_call: TRBV2
d_call: TRBD1
j_call: TRBJ1-2
cdr3_nt: TGTGCCAGCAGTTATACGGGACAGCCAAGGATGGGCTACACCTTC
cdr3_aa: CASSYTGQPRMGYTF

clone_size: -
v_call: TRBV5-1
d_call: -
j_call: TRBJ2-5
cdr3_nt: TGCGCCAGCAGCTCACAGGGTCGCGAGACCCAGTACTTC
cdr3_aa: CASSSQGRETQYF

clone_size: -
v_call: TRBV5-1
d_call: -
j_call: TRBJ2-1
cdr3_nt: TGCGCCAGCGCAGCGGGTGGCTCCTACAATGAGCAGTTCTTC
cdr3_aa: CASAAGGSYNEQFF

clone_size: -
v_call: TRBV5-1
d_call: -
j_call: TRBJ2-7
cdr3_nt: TGCGCCAGCAGCTCGGAGGGGCACGAGCAGTACTTC
cdr3_aa: CASSSEGHEQYF

clone_size: once
v_call: TRBV7-2
d_call: -
j_call: TRBJ1-5
cdr3_nt: TGTGCCAGCAGTTCCGACAATAGCAATCAGCCCCAGCATTTT
cdr3_aa: CASSSDNSNQPQHF

clone_size: -
v_call: TRBV9
d_call: -
j_call: TRBJ2-7
cdr3_nt: TGTGCCAGCTCACTGCGGGGTCTCTCCTACGAGCAGTACTTC
cdr3_aa: CASSLRGLSYEQYF

clone_size: -
v_call: TRBV28
d_call: -
j_call: TRBJ1-5
cdr3_nt: TGTGCCAGCAACTCCCAAATGGTCCCAAATCAGCCCCAGCATTTT
cdr3_aa: CASNSQMVPNQPQHF

clone_size: -
v_call: TRBV21-1
d_call: -
j_call: TRBJ2-1
cdr3_nt: TGTGCCAGCAGCATCAAGAGCGGGATCGAACAGTTCTTC
cdr3_aa: CASSIKSGIEQFF

clone_size: -
v_call: TRBV3-1/TRBV3-2
d_call: -
j_call: TRBJ1-6
cdr3_nt: TGTGCCAGCAGCCAAGGCTACGGGGGATTCAATTCACCCCTCCACTTT
cdr3_aa: CASSQGYGGFNSPLHF

clone_size: -
v_call: TRBV3-1/TRBV3-2
d_call: -
j_call: TRBJ1-1
cdr3_nt: TGTGCCAGCACCCTCAGGGGCCTGAACACTGAAGCTTTCTTT
cdr3_aa: CASTLRGLNTEAFF

clone_size: -
v_call: TRBV10-3
d_call: -
j_call: TRBJ1-1
cdr3_nt: TGTGCCATCAACCAATTCGGGTCCACTGAAGCTTTCTTT
cdr3_aa: CAINQFGSTEAFF

clone_size: -
v_call: TRBV5-4
d_call: TRBD2
j_call: TRBJ2-2
cdr3_nt: TGTGCCAGCAGCCTACCCCTAGCGGGAGGCACCGGGGAGCTGTTTTTT
cdr3_aa: CASSLPLAGGTGELFF

clone_size: -
v_call: TRBV28
d_call: TRBD1
j_call: TRBJ1-1
cdr3_nt: TGTGCCAGCAGTACTCCGGGACAGGGAAACACTGAAGCTTTCTTT
cdr3_aa: CASSTPGQGNTEAFF

clone_size: -
v_call: TRBV5-1
d_call: TRBD1
j_call: TRBJ2-5
cdr3_nt: TGCGCCAGCAGCTTGACCGGGACAGGAGAAGAGACCCAGTACTTC
cdr3_aa: CASSLTGTGEETQYF

clone_size: -
v_call: TRBV11-2
d_call: TRBD1
j_call: TRBJ1-5
cdr3_nt: TGTGCCAGCAGCTCCGGGACAGCCGCTTATCAGCCCCAGCATTTT
cdr3_aa: CASSSGTAAYQPQHF

clone_size: -
v_call: TRBV2
d_call: -
j_call: TRBJ1-4
cdr3_nt: TGTGCCAGCATGCCTAATCGGGGTGAAAAACTGTTTTTT
cdr3_aa: CASMPNRGEKLFF

clone_size: -
v_call: TRBV5-6
d_call: -
j_call: TRBJ1-4
cdr3_nt: TGTGCCAGCAGCGGATTCCGGGACTCGAACGAAAAACTGTTTTTT
cdr3_aa: CASSGFRDSNEKLFF

clone_size: -
v_call: TRBV5-1
d_call: -
j_call: TRBJ1-1
cdr3_nt: TGCGCCAGCAGCTTGCAGGGAGAAGCTTTCTTT
cdr3_aa: CASSLQGEAFF